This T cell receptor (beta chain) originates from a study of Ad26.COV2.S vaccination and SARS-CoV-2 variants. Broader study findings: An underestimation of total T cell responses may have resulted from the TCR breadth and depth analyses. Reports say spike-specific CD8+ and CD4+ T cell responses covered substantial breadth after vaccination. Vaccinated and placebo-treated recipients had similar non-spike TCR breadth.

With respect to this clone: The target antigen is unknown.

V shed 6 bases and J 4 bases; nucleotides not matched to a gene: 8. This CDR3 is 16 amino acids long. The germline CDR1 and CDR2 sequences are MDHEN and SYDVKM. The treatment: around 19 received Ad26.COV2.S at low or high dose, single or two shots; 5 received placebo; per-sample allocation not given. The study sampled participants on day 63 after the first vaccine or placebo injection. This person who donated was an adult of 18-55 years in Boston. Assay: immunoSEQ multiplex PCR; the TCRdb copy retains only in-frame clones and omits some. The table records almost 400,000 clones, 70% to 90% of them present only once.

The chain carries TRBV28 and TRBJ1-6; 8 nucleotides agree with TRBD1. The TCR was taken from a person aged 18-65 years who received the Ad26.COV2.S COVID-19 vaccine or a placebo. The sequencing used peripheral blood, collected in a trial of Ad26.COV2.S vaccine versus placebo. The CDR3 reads CASSVGQGLYNSPLHF. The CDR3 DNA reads TGTGCCAGCAGCGTTGGACAGGGTCTATATAATTCACCCCTCCACTTT.